This TCR beta chain emerged from a study of blood T cell repertoires in COVID-19. Study-wide context: Spain, Italy and the United States supplied samples that represented acute and convalescent COVID-19. Sources were T cells, B-cell-depleted T cells, or PBMCs; the material itself was cDNA or gDNA.

How the authors handled the data: Reference gene primers were amplified, and this amplification served to estimate nucleated cell counts. Assay: immunoSEQ multiplex PCR; the TCRdb copy retains only in-frame clones and omits some. Clone size and the V and J calls come from that table; the DNA yielded D and trimming. The profile shows approximately 28,000 clones, about three quarters of them singletons. The CDR3 has 15 residues. The germline V gene has CDR1 SSHAT and CDR2 FNYEAQ (reference sequence). Note on this clone: An end of the junction does not agree with germline; a read error may underlie this. Distinct nucleotide sequences in the sample also encode this CDR3.

The chain uses TRBV7-7 and TRBJ2-2; 7 bases fit TRBD2. Sequenced sample: peripheral blood. The sequence was obtained from a woman between 65 and 79 years old with active or convalescent COVID-19. The CDR3 region has the DNA TGTGCCAGCAGCCCCATCGGGGGGAACACTGGGGAGCTGTTTTTT. This gives the protein CASSPIGGNTGELFF.